The source of this TCR beta chain is a study of T cells in Graves' hyperthyroidism and ophthalmopathy. Whole-study results and caveats: Most clonotypes expanded in the thyroid (above 0.001) were also present in blood.

The CDR3 is 14 amino acids. The V gene end was trimmed by 6 bases and the J gene end by 2 bases; junction bases not matched to a gene: 5. CDR1 is LGHDT, CDR2 YNNKEL, per germline (reference sequence). The CDR3 regions of TCR beta were amplified from RNA transcripts. Primed by the HTBI set, a first-round RT-PCR was run on the TCR CDR3. MiXCR, applied by TCRdb to the multiplex PCR reads, yields one record per CDR3 protein. The sample comprises approximately 640,000 distinct CDR3 sequences, 16% of which are singletons, and less than 4.5% rests with the top ten. Investigators excluded patients with uncontrolled infection, other autoimmune disease, pregnancy or lactation. Orbital computed tomography, thyroid ultrasound, serum thyroxine and TRAb, and clinical symptoms together informed the diagnoses. As concerns this clonotype: Its antigen is not identified.

This chain links TRBV3-1 with TRBJ1-2, with TRBD1 matching over 8 bases. Sequencing was done on a sample of blood. This TCR was recovered from a woman in her 30s with Graves' hyperthyroidism. CDR3 DNA sequence: TGTGCCAGCAGTCGACAGGGGCACAACTATGGCTACACCTTC. It encodes CASSRQGHNYGYTF.